This T cell receptor (beta chain) was observed in a study of regulatory T cells in long-lasting Graves disease. The study's findings and limits: Patients with persistent disease shared some 2,900 public clonotypes, outpacing the roughly 950 shared by new patients.

Documented time point: newly diagnosed GD, antithyroid drugs for less than 3 months. PBMCs provided the RNA from which the TCR library was made. Trimming removed 4 bases at V and 3 bases at J, with 16 bases between. The CDR3 has 15 amino acids. From germline, CDR1 is SGHRS and CDR2 YFSETQ. To make TCR beta libraries, researchers used iRepertoire HTBI primers and Arm-PCR of CDR3 regions. TCRdb reanalysed the multiplex PCR reads using MiXCR and keeps one entry per CDR3 protein. The sample contains hundreds of thousands of distinct CDR3 sequences, roughly 16% of which appear only once. On this clonotype itself: What it recognizes is unknown.

In addition, the sample was reused for a study of T cells in Graves' hyperthyroidism and ophthalmopathy.

The chain combines TRBV5-1 with TRBJ1-1; D possibly corresponds to TRBD1 (6 bases). The sample here was peripheral blood mononuclear cells (PBMCs), taken at new diagnosis, from a patient treated with antithyroid drugs. The receptor's source is a woman between 25 and 40 years old with Graves disease. The CDR3 DNA reads as TGCGCCAGCAGCCTCCCGAGGGGGGGGTACACTGAAGCTTTCTTT. This sequence encodes CASSLPRGGYTEAFF.